A selection of T cell receptor beta chains follows, all from one sample in a study of graft-versus-host responses after intestinal transplantation. Clones were read by immunoSEQ multiplex PCR, and TCRdb kept only the in-frame ones, dropping some. Among some 76,000 clones listed, around 90% were seen once. The antigens of these receptors remain unknown. The specimen was unstimulated CD8+ T cells sorted from spleen or lymph node cells, collected before transplant. These receptors came from a human donor who was the organ donor for an intestinal transplant. CDR3s include the opening cysteine and the closing phenylalanine or tryptophan. The order of the fields is clone size, D gene, CDR3 length, J gene, V gene, CDR3 protein, CDR3 DNA. D genes are given only for firm matches. Rows give clone size only sometimes, using once, few, many, or a class for an expanded clone.

- TRBD2 16 TRBJ2-2 TRBV4-1 CASSHRTSGGAGELFF TGCGCCAGCAGCCATAGGACTAGCGGGGGGGCCGGGGAGCTGTTTTTT
- TRBD2 17 TRBJ2-1 TRBV27 CASSRDSGGDFYNEQFF TGTGCCAGCAGTAGAGATAGCGGGGGGGATTTTTACAATGAGCAGTTCTTC
- - 14 TRBJ2-2 TRBV5-1 CASSLEAATGELFF TGCGCCAGCAGCTTGGAGGCAGCCACCGGGGAGCTGTTTTTT
few - 15 TRBJ1-2 TRBV5-6 CASSLVQGGPEGYTF TGTGCCAGCAGCTTGGTTCAGGGAGGTCCGGAAGGCTACACCTTC
- - 13 TRBJ1-6 TRBV11-1 CASSLDPSSPLHF TGTGCCAGCAGCTTAGACCCAAGCTCACCCCTCCACTTT
- - 11 TRBJ2-1 TRBV7-6 CASSLGWEQFF TGTGCCAGCAGCTTAGGATGGGAGCAGTTCTTC
- - 14 TRBJ2-1 TRBV30 CAWDTDGWYNEQFF TGTGCCTGGGATACAGACGGCTGGTACAATGAGCAGTTCTTC
once TRBD1 16 TRBJ2-7 TRBV7-9 CASSRHGQGPSYEQYF TGTGCCAGCAGCCGACATGGACAGGGCCCGTCCTACGAGCAGTACTTC
few TRBD2 12 TRBJ2-1 TRBV19 CASSSGGVGQFF TGTGCCAGTAGTAGCGGGGGGGTTGGGCAGTTCTTC
- - 15 TRBJ1-2 TRBV9 CASSVEPWGPNGYTF TGTGCCAGCAGCGTAGAGCCCTGGGGGCCCAATGGCTACACCTTC
- TRBD1 17 TRBJ2-3 TRBV7-9 CASSLLGQGALTDTQYF TGTGCCAGCAGCTTATTGGGACAGGGGGCCCTCACAGATACGCAGTATTTT